This entry concerns a single TCR beta chain. Its antigen is undetermined. These data come from a study of cytomegalovirus exposure and HLA in healthy donors. Regarding the study as a whole: The study had only CMV serostatus as immune exposure information.

Primers for the PCR totalled 60 Vbeta and 13 Jbeta. Repertoires were generated with immunoSEQ multiplex PCR, while TCRdb's copy carries only in-frame clones and drops some. This table holds approximately 150,000 clones, roughly 80% found once. J lost 5 bases, V lost 6 bases, and 4 bases had no gene match. This CDR3 is 13 amino acids long. Germline V gives CDR1 SEHNR, CDR2 FQNEAQ (reference sequence). This clonotype originated in a middle-aged woman in good health and CMV-seronegative. The sequenced sample consisted of PBMCs. The V and J genes are TRBV7-9 and TRBJ2-4, with 7 bases identical to TRBD1. CDR3 amino acids: CASSPGTENIQYF. In DNA form, the CDR3 reads TGTGCCAGCAGTCCCGGGACAGAAAACATTCAGTACTTC.